The clone carrying this T cell receptor (beta chain) is medium-sized (0.01 to 0.1%) by share. Its antigen remains unidentified. Unique molecular identifiers, one per molecule, were present on every TCR cDNA molecule. TCRdb reanalysed the 5' RACE reads using MiXCR and keeps one entry per CDR3 protein. Of over 10,000 distinct CDR3 sequences in the sample, roughly 4.6% were seen once. V gave up 5 bases and J gave up 6 bases; unmatched junction bases: 8. The germline V gene has CDR1 PRHDT and CDR2 FYEKMQ (reference sequence). The CDR3 consists of 15 residues. This sample was taken from a study of spatial heterogeneity in lung cancer. Whole-study context: The study consistently detected more beta-chain than alpha-chain sequences.

Time point: sample taken at primary tumor resection. Regarding the study as a whole: Within tumors, counts of expanded alpha and beta TCRs tracked tumor mutation counts.

The input for sequencing was lung tumor tissue, taken at surgery. The receptor comes from a male donor with early-stage non-small cell lung cancer. This rearrangement joins TRBV13 to TRBJ2-2; 8 positions agree with TRBD2. The CDR3 spells CASSTLRGGAGELFF. As DNA, the CDR3 is TGTGCCAGCAGCACTCTCCGGGGGGGCGCCGGGGAGCTGTTTTTT. Based on the CDR3 plus reference TRBV13 and TRBJ2-2, the full variable domain is AAGVIQSPRHLIKEKRETATLKCYPIPRHDTVYWYQQGPGQDPQFLISFYEKMQSDKGSIPDRFSAQQFSDYHSELNMSSLELGDSALYFCASSTLRGGAGELFFGEGSRLTVL.